This T cell receptor beta chain was captured by sequencing in a study of T cells after yellow fever vaccination. About the study: SMART-Seq v4 Ultra Low Input prepared the low-cell-number fractions.

The V end was cut by 0 bases, the J end by 9 bases, with 12 bases between. Germline CDR1 and CDR2: LGHNA and YSLEER. This CDR3 has 14 residues. A process of 5'RACE template switching, which added a universal primer site and UMIs, was used to make TCR cDNA. Each CDR3 protein is one row after TCRdb ran MiXCR on the 5' RACE reads. The sample holds about 310,000 distinct CDR3 sequences, more than 3% seen once. Specimen: PBMCs, collected on the day of the yellow fever booster vaccination. The V call is TRBV4-3, the J call TRBJ1-3; possible D gene TRBD1, 5 bases. The clonotype comes from a young man who received the YFV17D yellow fever vaccine. CDR3: CASSQDRLGATIYF. The CDR3 coding sequence is TGCGCCAGCAGCCAAGATAGGCTCGGGGCCACCATATATTTT.